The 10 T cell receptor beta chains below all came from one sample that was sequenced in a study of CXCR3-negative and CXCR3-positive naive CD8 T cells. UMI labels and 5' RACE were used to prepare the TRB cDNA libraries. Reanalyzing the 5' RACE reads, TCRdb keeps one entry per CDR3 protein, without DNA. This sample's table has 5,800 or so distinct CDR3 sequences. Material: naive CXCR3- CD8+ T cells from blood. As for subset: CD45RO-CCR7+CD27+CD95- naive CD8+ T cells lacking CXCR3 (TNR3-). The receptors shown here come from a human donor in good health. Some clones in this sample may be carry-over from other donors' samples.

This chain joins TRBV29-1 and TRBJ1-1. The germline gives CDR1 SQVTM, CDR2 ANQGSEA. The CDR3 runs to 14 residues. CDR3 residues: CSVPDGIMNTEAFF.

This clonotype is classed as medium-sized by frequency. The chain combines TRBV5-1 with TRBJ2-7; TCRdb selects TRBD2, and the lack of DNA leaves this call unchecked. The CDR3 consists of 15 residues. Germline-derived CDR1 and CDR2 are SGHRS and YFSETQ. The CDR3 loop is CASSHGTSGSYEQYF.

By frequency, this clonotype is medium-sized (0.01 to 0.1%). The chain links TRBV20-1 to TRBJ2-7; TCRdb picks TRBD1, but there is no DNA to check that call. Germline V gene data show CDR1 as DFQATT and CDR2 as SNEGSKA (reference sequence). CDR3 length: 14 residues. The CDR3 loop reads CSARWDRGPYEQYF.

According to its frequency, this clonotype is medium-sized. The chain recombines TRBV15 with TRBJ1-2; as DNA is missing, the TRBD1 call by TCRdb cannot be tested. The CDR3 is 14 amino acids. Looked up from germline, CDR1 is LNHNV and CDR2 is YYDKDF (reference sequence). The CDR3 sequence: CATSRDRGDYGYTF.

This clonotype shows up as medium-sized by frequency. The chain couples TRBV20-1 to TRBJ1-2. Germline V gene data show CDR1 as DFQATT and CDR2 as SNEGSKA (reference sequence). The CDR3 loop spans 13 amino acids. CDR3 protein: CMVPRQKTYGYTF.

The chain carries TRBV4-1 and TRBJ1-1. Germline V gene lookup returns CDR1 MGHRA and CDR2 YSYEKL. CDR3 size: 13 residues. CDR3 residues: CASSPAVGTEAFF.

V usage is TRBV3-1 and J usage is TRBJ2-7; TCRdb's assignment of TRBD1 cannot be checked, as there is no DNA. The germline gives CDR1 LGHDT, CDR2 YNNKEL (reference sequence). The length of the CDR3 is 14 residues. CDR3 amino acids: CASSPPGNLYEQYF.

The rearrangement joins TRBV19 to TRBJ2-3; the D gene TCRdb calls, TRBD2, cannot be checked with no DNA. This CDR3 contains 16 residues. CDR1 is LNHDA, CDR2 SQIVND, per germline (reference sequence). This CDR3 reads CASSPLLRGATDTQYF.

The CDR3 sequence: CASNSVGAETQYF. The J gene is TRBJ2-5, the V gene TRBV12-3 or TRBV12-4; the D gene TCRdb calls, TRBD1, cannot be checked with no DNA. CDR3 length equals 13 residues.

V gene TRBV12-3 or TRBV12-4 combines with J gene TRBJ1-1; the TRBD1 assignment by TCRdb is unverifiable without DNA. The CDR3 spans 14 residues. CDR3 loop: CASSTGVLNTEAFF.